A selection of T cell receptor beta chains follows, all from one sample in a study of regulatory T cells in long-lasting Graves disease. TCRdb re-called the multiplex PCR reads with MiXCR, one entry per CDR3 protein. This sample has about 220,000 distinct CDR3 sequences, with 15% to 20% found just once. The same data also contributed to another study, on T cells in Graves' hyperthyroidism and ophthalmopathy.

The input for sequencing was peripheral blood mononuclear cells (PBMCs), taken at new diagnosis, from a patient treated with antithyroid drugs. Receptors originate from a woman aged 25 to 39 with Graves disease. Each CDR3 is given with its conserved first and last residue. The order of the fields is D gene, J gene, clone size, V gene, CDR3 protein, CDR3 DNA. A D gene is named only where the DNA matches it firmly. Only part of the rows carry a size: once, few, many, or a class if the clone is expanded.

d_call: TRBD1
j_call: TRBJ1-1
clone_size: many
v_call: TRBV30
cdr3_aa: CACRQGFDTEAFF
cdr3_nt: TGTGCCTGTAGACAGGGGTTCGACACTGAAGCTTTCTTT

d_call: .
j_call: TRBJ2-1
clone_size: many
v_call: TRBV7-7
cdr3_aa: CASSLGAGQEQFF
cdr3_nt: TGTGCTAGCAGCTTAGGGGCCGGACAGGAGCAGTTCTTC

d_call: .
j_call: TRBJ2-7
clone_size: .
v_call: TRBV7-8
cdr3_aa: CASSLRPGQIYEQYF
cdr3_nt: TGTGCCAGCAGCTTACGCCCCGGACAGATCTACGAGCAGTACTTC

d_call: .
j_call: TRBJ2-6
clone_size: .
v_call: TRBV9
cdr3_aa: CASSVEAGYSGANVLTF
cdr3_nt: TGTGCCAGCAGCGTAGAGGCCGGGTACTCTGGGGCCAACGTCCTGACTTTC

d_call: TRBD1
j_call: TRBJ1-2
clone_size: many
v_call: TRBV2
cdr3_aa: CASSDNRGSYGYTF
cdr3_nt: TGTGCCAGCAGTGACAACAGGGGATCTTATGGCTACACCTTC

d_call: .
j_call: TRBJ2-2
clone_size: few
v_call: TRBV9
cdr3_aa: CASSGLGRGELFF
cdr3_nt: TGTGCCAGCAGCGGCCTTGGGAGGGGGGAGCTGTTTTTT

d_call: .
j_call: TRBJ2-2
clone_size: many
v_call: TRBV3-1
cdr3_aa: CASSPTPPAGELFF
cdr3_nt: TGTGCCAGCAGCCCGACCCCCCCCGCCGGGGAGCTGTTTTTT

d_call: TRBD1
j_call: TRBJ2-7
clone_size: many
v_call: TRBV6-2/TRBV6-3
cdr3_aa: CASSSSGTGGYEQYF
cdr3_nt: TGTGCCAGCAGCTCTTCCGGGACAGGAGGCTACGAGCAGTACTTC

d_call: .
j_call: TRBJ2-1
clone_size: many
v_call: TRBV5-1
cdr3_aa: CASSLGHGGYNEQFF
cdr3_nt: TGCGCCAGCAGCTTAGGACACGGGGGATACAATGAGCAGTTCTTC

d_call: TRBD2
j_call: TRBJ2-1
clone_size: many
v_call: TRBV30
cdr3_aa: CAWRIAGGDNEQFF
cdr3_nt: TGTGCCTGGAGGATAGCGGGAGGCGACAATGAGCAGTTCTTC

d_call: .
j_call: TRBJ1-5
clone_size: many
v_call: TRBV2
cdr3_aa: CASSLGGGVQPQHF
cdr3_nt: TGTGCCAGCAGCCTGGGGGGAGGGGTTCAGCCCCAGCATTTT

d_call: .
j_call: TRBJ2-2
clone_size: few
v_call: TRBV19
cdr3_aa: CASTSTGELFF
cdr3_nt: TGTGCCAGTACCAGCACCGGGGAGCTGTTTTTT

d_call: .
j_call: TRBJ1-5
clone_size: many
v_call: TRBV20-1
cdr3_aa: CSARLPGSQPQHF
cdr3_nt: TGCAGTGCCCGCCTCCCAGGGAGTCAGCCCCAGCATTTT

d_call: .
j_call: TRBJ2-1
clone_size: many
v_call: TRBV30
cdr3_aa: CAWSEQLKIYNEQFF
cdr3_nt: TGTGCCTGGAGTGAACAGCTAAAAATTTACAATGAGCAGTTCTTC

d_call: .
j_call: TRBJ2-6
clone_size: few
v_call: TRBV6-1
cdr3_aa: CASGISGANVLTF
cdr3_nt: TGTGCCTCCGGGATCTCTGGGGCCAACGTCCTGACTTTC

d_call: .
j_call: TRBJ1-2
clone_size: .
v_call: TRBV6-4
cdr3_aa: CASSAGGLYGYTF
cdr3_nt: TGTGCCAGCAGCGCCGGGGGCCTCTATGGCTACACCTTC

d_call: .
j_call: TRBJ2-7
clone_size: many
v_call: TRBV7-7
cdr3_aa: CASSLGWSSGDEQYF
cdr3_nt: TGTGCTAGCAGCTTAGGATGGTCGAGCGGCGACGAGCAGTACTTC

d_call: .
j_call: TRBJ1-6
clone_size: .
v_call: TRBV5-4
cdr3_aa: CASSRPGDSPLHF
cdr3_nt: TGTGCCAGCAGCCGCCCCGGGGATTCACCCCTCCACTTT

d_call: TRBD1
j_call: TRBJ1-1
clone_size: .
v_call: TRBV18
cdr3_aa: CASSPYETGTGNTEAFF
cdr3_nt: TGTGCCAGCTCACCATACGAGACAGGGACGGGTAACACTGAAGCTTTCTTT

d_call: .
j_call: TRBJ2-3
clone_size: many
v_call: TRBV14
cdr3_aa: CASSQDWQFSTDTQYF
cdr3_nt: TGTGCCAGCAGCCAAGATTGGCAGTTTAGCACAGATACGCAGTATTTT

d_call: .
j_call: TRBJ2-1
clone_size: few
v_call: TRBV29-1
cdr3_aa: CSVETWVSNEQFF
cdr3_nt: TGCAGCGTTGAGACATGGGTCTCCAATGAGCAGTTCTTC

d_call: TRBD2
j_call: TRBJ2-7
clone_size: few
v_call: TRBV6-2/TRBV6-3
cdr3_aa: CASSAGAYEQYF
cdr3_nt: TGTGCCAGCAGTGCGGGAGCCTACGAGCAGTACTTC

d_call: .
j_call: TRBJ1-6
clone_size: .
v_call: TRBV5-4
cdr3_aa: CASSLETGGNSPLHF
cdr3_nt: TGTGCCAGCAGCTTGGAGACAGGTGGGAATTCACCCCTCCACTTT

d_call: .
j_call: TRBJ1-1
clone_size: many
v_call: TRBV12-3/TRBV12-4
cdr3_aa: CASRTLGTEAFF
cdr3_nt: TGTGCCAGCAGGACCCTAGGCACTGAAGCTTTCTTT

d_call: TRBD1
j_call: TRBJ1-2
clone_size: .
v_call: TRBV20-1
cdr3_aa: CSASMDRGQYGYTF
cdr3_nt: TGCAGTGCTAGTATGGACAGGGGGCAATATGGCTACACCTTC

d_call: .
j_call: TRBJ2-2
clone_size: .
v_call: TRBV4-2
cdr3_aa: CASRRPDAANTGELFF
cdr3_nt: TGTGCCAGCAGGAGGCCCGACGCCGCGAACACCGGGGAGCTGTTTTTT

d_call: .
j_call: TRBJ2-7
clone_size: many
v_call: TRBV9
cdr3_aa: CASSVAGGPTYEQYF
cdr3_nt: TGTGCCAGCAGCGTAGCGGGCGGACCTACCTACGAGCAGTACTTC

d_call: .
j_call: TRBJ1-5
clone_size: many
v_call: TRBV27
cdr3_aa: CASSALGSNQPQHF
cdr3_nt: TGTGCCAGCAGTGCCCTAGGAAGCAATCAGCCCCAGCATTTT

d_call: TRBD1
j_call: TRBJ2-2
clone_size: many
v_call: TRBV6-1
cdr3_aa: CASSLSSTGGGELFF
cdr3_nt: TGTGCCAGCAGTCTTTCCTCGACAGGGGGCGGGGAGCTGTTTTTT

d_call: TRBD1
j_call: TRBJ1-1
clone_size: many
v_call: TRBV2
cdr3_aa: CASRKQGGNTEAFF
cdr3_nt: TGTGCCAGCAGGAAACAGGGGGGCAACACTGAAGCTTTCTTT

d_call: .
j_call: TRBJ2-7
clone_size: many
v_call: TRBV27
cdr3_aa: CASSLGRTFSYEQYF
cdr3_nt: TGTGCCAGCAGTTTAGGCCGGACGTTCTCCTACGAGCAGTACTTC

d_call: TRBD2
j_call: TRBJ2-3
clone_size: .
v_call: TRBV6-1
cdr3_aa: CASSTGTIHNAQYF
cdr3_nt: TGTGCCAGCAGTACCGGGACTATCCATAATGCGCAGTATTTT

d_call: TRBD1
j_call: TRBJ2-7
clone_size: many
v_call: TRBV6-1
cdr3_aa: CASSPGTGGARYF
cdr3_nt: TGTGCCAGCAGTCCCGGGACAGGGGGCGCACGCTACTTC

d_call: TRBD2
j_call: TRBJ2-1
clone_size: many
v_call: TRBV29-1
cdr3_aa: CSVEKSGGWDEQFF
cdr3_nt: TGCAGCGTTGAAAAGAGCGGGGGATGGGATGAGCAGTTCTTC

d_call: TRBD2
j_call: TRBJ2-3
clone_size: many
v_call: TRBV3-1
cdr3_aa: CASSSGLAAPVNTQYF
cdr3_nt: TGTGCCAGCAGCTCGGGACTAGCGGCCCCGGTTAACACGCAGTATTTT

d_call: .
j_call: TRBJ2-7
clone_size: many
v_call: TRBV4-1
cdr3_aa: CASSQIGHEQYF
cdr3_nt: TGCGCCAGCAGCCAAATAGGTCACGAGCAGTACTTC

d_call: TRBD1
j_call: TRBJ1-1
clone_size: many
v_call: TRBV4-1
cdr3_aa: CASSQDRTGGSEAFF
cdr3_nt: TGCGCCAGCAGCCAAGACCGGACAGGGGGCAGTGAAGCTTTCTTT

d_call: TRBD2
j_call: TRBJ2-3
clone_size: many
v_call: TRBV28
cdr3_aa: CASRGGRGGPLGHTDTQYF
cdr3_nt: TGTGCCAGCAGAGGAGGGCGGGGGGGTCCTCTGGGGCACACAGATACGCAGTATTTT